This TCR beta chain was captured by sequencing in a study of blood T cell repertoires in COVID-19 (dated by TCRdb to the early 2020s). With regard to the full study: The collaborator samples originated in the United States, Italy and Spain and spanned the acute and convalescent phases of COVID-19. Where available, HLA class I and class II types were taken from metadata supplied by the sample provider and were not determined by assay-based typing. Deeply sampled blood TCRbeta repertoires from subjects exposed to, actively infected with, or recovered from COVID-19 were included in the dataset. Samples were obtained from the ongoing ImmuneRACE study (first 160 participants) and from over a thousand subjects provided by 6 global collaborators. The prospective study material was composed of cDNA or gDNA derived from T cells, B-cell-depleted T cells, or PBMCs. Sample metadata almost always included a de-identified subject ID, COVID-19 status, age in years and sex. The repertoires were released in a freely available public database meant as a resource for research on the immune response to SARS-CoV-2. Results the study describes overall, beyond this receptor: The amount of clinical and demographic metadata varied by source and participant and was provided uncurated.

Collaborating institutions collected whole blood in K2EDTA tubes following their own protocols. Collaborator samples were shipped for TCRbeta analysis as frozen whole blood, isolated PBMCs, or DNA extracted from either sample type. Turning to this clone: Its target antigen remains unknown. One base away there is no much larger clone; base qualities are not given. At the DNA level, this CDR3 is encoded by other sequences in the same sample as well.

TCRbeta CDR3 regions were amplified from genomic DNA using the immunoSEQ Assay, a bias-controlled multiplex PCR. The source study handled its data this way. The number of nucleated cells in each sample was estimated from the amplification of reference gene primers within the assay. Sequence reads were collapsed and filtered to measure the absolute abundance of every unique TCRbeta CDR3 rearrangement. For each sample, productive Simpson clonality was calculated by taking the square root of Simpson's diversity index across productive rearrangements. TCRdb provides this immuneACCESS table in a form limited to in-frame rearrangements. Some clones are lacking; in checked studies, under half of them reflect an unresolved V gene, and why the rest are absent is not known. That table furnishes V, J and clone size, whereas the DNA furnished D and trimming. The sample contains roughly 390,000 clones, less than 85% of them found a single time. The ten largest clones capture under 4% of the sample.

The CDR3 runs 13 residues from the cysteine to the phenylalanine. The only DNA kept is the CDR3, 39 bases in frame from the first base. V gives up 3 bases and J gives up 1 base, and the segment between their germline ends measures 6 bases. In the germline V gene, CDR1 corresponds to KGHSH and CDR2 to LQKENI. The specimen was peripheral blood. This TCR was recovered from a woman aged 18 to 35 with acute or convalescent COVID-19. Rearrangement joined TRBV18 to TRBJ2-5; a tentative D match to TRBD1 spans 6 bases. The nucleotides read TGTGCCAGCTCACCGGACAGCCAAGAGACCCAGTACTTC. Translation gives CASSPDSQETQYF.